A single sample is the source of the 15 T cell receptor beta chains below, sequenced in a study of T-cell memory formation after mild COVID-19. TCRdb re-analysed the 5' RACE reads in MiXCR, keeping a single row per CDR3 protein. The sample holds some 200,000 distinct CDR3 sequences, around a fifth seen once. Sequencing input: PBMCs or a T cell subset sorted from them (not recorded which). The receptor set was obtained from an adult woman who had mild COVID-19 (a few samples of this study predate the infection). Cell type and time point are not known.

The gene calls are TRBV5-4 and TRBJ2-1, with D unclear. V lost 4 bases to trimming and J lost 0 bases, with 8 bases between them. This CDR3 contains 14 residues. Germline V CDR1 and CDR2: SGHNT, YYREEE (reference sequence). CDR3 coding DNA: TGTGCCAGCAGCATACACAGCTCCTACAATGAGCAGTTCTTC. The encoded protein is CASSIHSSYNEQFF. Together with reference TRBV5-4 and TRBJ2-1, the CDR3 gives the full variable domain: ETGVTQSPTHLIKTRGQQVTLRCSSQSGHNTVSWYQQALGQGPQFIFQYYREEENGRGNFPPRFSGLQFPNYSSELNVNALELDDSALYLCASSIHSSYNEQFFGPGTRLTVL.

V usage is TRBV29-1 and J usage is TRBJ1-1; 8 bases line up with TRBD1. Germline V gene data show CDR1 as SQVTM and CDR2 as ANQGSEA. Trimming took 6 bases from V and 7 from J; bases not matched to a gene: 10. This CDR3 spans 13 amino acids. The DNA for the CDR3 is TGCAGCGTGGACAGGGAGGAATCCCATGAAGCTTTCTTT. As protein: CSVDREESHEAFF.

The chain uses TRBV24-1 and TRBJ2-5; D tentatively reads TRBD1 or TRBD2 (5 bases each). Per germline, CDR1 KGHDR and CDR2 SFDVKD. The CDR3 runs 17 residues. Deletions cut 1 base from V and 1 base from J, with 15 bases between. CDR3 nucleotides: TGTGCCACCAGTGATTTAGGGGACGGAAGGATCCAAGAGACCCAGTACTTC. It translates to CATSDLGDGRIQETQYF.

A few counts support this clonotype. The chain couples TRBV5-6 to TRBJ2-1; D ambiguous. The CDR3 consists of 14 residues. V lost 4 bases and J 7 bases, leaving 15 bases between the germline ends. Germline loops: CDR1 SGHDT, CDR2 YYEEEE. DNA for the CDR3: TGTGCCAGCAGCGGCCAGGCTGTGGGGAATGAGCAGTTCTTC. It encodes CASSGQAVGNEQFF.

CDR3 DNA: TGCAGTGCTACCAGTGGTCATTACAATGAGCAGTTCTTC. As protein: CSATSGHYNEQFF. The chain couples TRBV20-1 to TRBJ2-1; D remains unclear. Trimming pared 4 bases from V and 4 bases from J, leaving 11 bases between. CDR1 DFQATT and CDR2 SNEGSKA come from the germline V gene (reference sequence). The CDR3 is 13 residues long.

This clonotype was seen a handful of times. The chain is built from TRBV7-9 and TRBJ1-1; D call uncertain. Germline CDR1 and CDR2: SEHNR and FQNEAQ (reference sequence). There are 14 residues in the CDR3. Trimming left V 1 base short and J 3 bases short, with 9 bases between. The CDR3: CASSLDELYTEAFF. The CDR3 coding sequence is TGTGCCAGCAGCTTAGACGAACTGTACACTGAAGCTTTCTTT.

This chain joins TRBV7-8 and TRBJ2-5, with 9 bases lining up with TRBD1. This CDR3 has 15 amino acids. CDR1 and CDR2 from the germline V gene are SGHVS and FQNEAQ. The V and J ends lost 4 bases and 2 bases, in that order; junction bases with no gene match: 5. CDR3 in DNA: TGTGCCAGCAGCTCCGGACAGGGGAGGCAAGAGACCCAGTACTTC. This codes for CASSSGQGRQETQYF. The full variable domain, with the rest looked up from reference TRBV7-8 and TRBJ2-5, is GAGVSQSPRYKVAKRGQDVALRCDPISGHVSLFWYQQALGQGPEFLTYFQNEAQLDKSGLPSDRFFAERPEGSVSTLKIQRTQQEDSAVYLCASSSGQGRQETQYFGPGTRLLVL.

The chain links TRBV29-1 to TRBJ2-5; 11 bases line up with TRBD1. V gave up 6 bases and J gave up 5 bases; unmatched junction bases: 5. Germline assignment: CDR1 SQVTM and CDR2 ANQGSEA. This CDR3 has 13 residues. CDR3 in DNA: TGCAGCGTGGTGGACAGGGGGCGGGAGACCCAGTACTTC. Protein product: CSVVDRGRETQYF.

V and J are TRBV7-8 and TRBJ2-3; D is undetermined. The CDR3 length is 16 residues. Trimming pared 1 base from V and 4 bases from J, leaving 15 bases between. Germline loops: CDR1 SGHVS, CDR2 FQNEAQ. CDR3 amino acids: CASSLDSVGLADTQYF. CDR3 sequence (DNA): TGTGCCAGCAGCTTAGATAGTGTGGGGTTGGCAGATACGCAGTATTTT. Full variable domain (remainder filled in from reference TRBV7-8 and TRBJ2-3): GAGVSQSPRYKVAKRGQDVALRCDPISGHVSLFWYQQALGQGPEFLTYFQNEAQLDKSGLPSDRFFAERPEGSVSTLKIQRTQQEDSAVYLCASSLDSVGLADTQYFGPGTRLTVL.

This clonotype was observed a few times. The chain joins TRBV12-3 or TRBV12-4 to TRBJ2-3, with D possibly being TRBD2 (6 bases). Trimming took off 3 bases at V and 2 bases at J, with 9 bases between the two ends. The CDR3 runs 14 residues. Written as DNA, the CDR3 is TGTGCCAGCAGTTTGACTAGTACCACAGATACGCAGTATTTT. It is translated as CASSLTSTTDTQYF.

The chain joins TRBV6-6 to TRBJ1-2, with D unresolved. Germline CDR1 is MNHNY and CDR2 is SVGAGI (reference sequence). The CDR3 sequence is 14 residues long. Trimming shortened V by 2 bases and J by 4 bases, and 11 bases separated the two germline ends. The CDR3: CASSYIRDPYGYTF. The CDR3 DNA reads TGTGCCAGCAGTTACATTAGAGACCCCTATGGCTACACCTTC.

The chain links TRBV3-1 to TRBJ1-1, with a weak D call TRBD1 (5 bases). Germline V gives CDR1 LGHDT, CDR2 YNNKEL (reference sequence). The V end was cut by 3 bases, the J end by 2 bases, with 22 bases between. The CDR3 length is 18 residues. The DNA for the CDR3 is TGTGCCAGCAGCCATTCACAGGATCGCGGGGAACCTAACACTGAAGCTTTCTTT. Translated: CASSHSQDRGEPNTEAFF.

The J gene is TRBJ2-7, the V gene TRBV30; 8 bases fit TRBD1. Germline V gene data show CDR1 as GTSNPN and CDR2 as SVGIG (reference sequence). This CDR3 is 11 amino acids long. J gave up 12 bases and V 2 bases, and 6 bases lay outside the gene matches. CDR3 loop: CAWSYQGARYF. In nucleotides, the CDR3 is TGTGCCTGGAGTTATCAGGGGGCGAGGTACTTC.

The chain has TRBV7-9 and TRBJ2-1, with 14 bases matching TRBD2. Germline loops: CDR1 SEHNR, CDR2 FQNEAQ (reference sequence). The J segment lost 8 bases and the V segment lost 5 bases, leaving 8 bases of the junction unmatched. CDR3 length equals 16 residues. CDR3 in amino acids: CASSHGTSGRHDEQFF. The CDR3 bases are TGTGCCAGCAGCCACGGGACTAGCGGGAGACACGATGAGCAGTTCTTC.

V is TRBV24-1 and J is TRBJ2-3; 7 positions match TRBD2. The V segment lost 4 bases and the J segment 0 bases; nucleotides outside the gene matches: 12. Germline V lookup: CDR1 KGHDR, CDR2 SFDVKD. CDR3 size: 18 residues. The chain's CDR3 is CATSDRALADSSTDTQYF. CDR3 in DNA: TGTGCCACCAGTGACCGGGCCCTAGCGGATTCTAGCACAGATACGCAGTATTTT.